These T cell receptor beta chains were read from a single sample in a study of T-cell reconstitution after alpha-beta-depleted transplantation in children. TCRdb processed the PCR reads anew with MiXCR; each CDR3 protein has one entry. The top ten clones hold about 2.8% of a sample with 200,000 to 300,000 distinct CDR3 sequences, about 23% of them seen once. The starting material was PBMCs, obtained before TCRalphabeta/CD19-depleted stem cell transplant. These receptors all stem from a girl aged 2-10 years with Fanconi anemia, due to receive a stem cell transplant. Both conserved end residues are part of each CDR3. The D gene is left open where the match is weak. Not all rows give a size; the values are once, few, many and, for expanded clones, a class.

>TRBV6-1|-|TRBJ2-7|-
CASSESQTAPYEQYF
TGTGCCAGCAGTGAATCTCAGACAGCCCCCTACGAGCAGTACTTC
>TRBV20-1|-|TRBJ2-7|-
CSATGTSRYEQYF
TGCAGTGCTACCGGGACTTCCCGCTACGAGCAGTACTTC
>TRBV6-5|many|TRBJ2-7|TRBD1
CASSYGTGAAYEQYF
TGTGCCAGCAGTTACGGGACAGGGGCCGCCTACGAGCAGTACTTC
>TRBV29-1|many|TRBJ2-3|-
CSVQEGTDTQYF
TGCAGCGTTCAGGAAGGCACAGATACGCAGTATTTT
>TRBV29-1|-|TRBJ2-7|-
CSVGEAGGEQYF
TGCAGCGTTGGGGAGGCCGGGGGCGAGCAGTACTTC
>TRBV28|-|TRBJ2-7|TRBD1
CATRIGTGRSEQYF
TGTGCCACGAGAATCGGGACAGGGAGAAGCGAGCAGTACTTC
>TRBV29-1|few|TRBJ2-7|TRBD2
CSVDRGEDEQYF
TGCAGCGTTGACCGGGGGGAGGACGAGCAGTACTTC
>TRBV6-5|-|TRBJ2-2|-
CASSYQDSYTGELFF
TGTGCCAGCAGTTACCAGGACTCTTACACCGGGGAGCTGTTTTTT
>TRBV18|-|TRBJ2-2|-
CASSPPTPGPQAGELFF
TGTGCCAGCTCACCACCGACTCCGGGACCTCAGGCCGGGGAGCTGTTTTTT
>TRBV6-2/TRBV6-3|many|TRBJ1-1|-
CASGNWDTLNTEAFF
TGTGCCAGCGGAAACTGGGACACTTTGAACACTGAAGCTTTCTTT
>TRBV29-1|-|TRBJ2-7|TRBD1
CSVAGQGGQSLTYEQYF
TGCAGCGTTGCTGGACAGGGTGGCCAATCCCTCACCTACGAGCAGTACTTC
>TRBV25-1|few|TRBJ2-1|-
CASSEYLEQFF
TGTGCCAGCAGTGAATATCTCGAGCAGTTCTTC
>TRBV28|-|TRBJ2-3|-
CASWGDPGDTQYF
TGTGCCAGCTGGGGGGACCCCGGGGATACGCAGTATTTT
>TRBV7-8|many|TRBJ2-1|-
CASSLALVGEQFF
TGTGCCAGCAGCTTAGCGTTGGTCGGGGAGCAGTTCTTC
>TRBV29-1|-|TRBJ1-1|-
CSAQQYMNTEAFF
TGCAGCGCCCAACAGTACATGAACACTGAAGCTTTCTTT
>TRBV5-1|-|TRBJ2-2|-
CASSLGDQATGELFF
TGCGCCAGCAGCTTGGGGGATCAGGCCACCGGGGAGCTGTTTTTT
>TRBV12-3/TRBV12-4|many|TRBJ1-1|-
CASSLRHRSTEAFF
TGTGCCAGCAGTTTACGGCATCGGAGCACTGAAGCTTTCTTT
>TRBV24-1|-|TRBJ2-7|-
CATSGSSGPPDEQYF
TGTGCCACCAGTGGTTCTTCCGGACCTCCCGACGAGCAGTACTTC
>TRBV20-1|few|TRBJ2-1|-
CSIENEQFF
TGCAGTATCGAGAATGAGCAGTTCTTC
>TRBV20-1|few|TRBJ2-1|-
CSSMGESSYNEQFF
TGCAGTTCGATGGGGGAGAGCTCCTACAATGAGCAGTTCTTC
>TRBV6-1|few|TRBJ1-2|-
CASSGAGDGYGYTF
TGTGCCAGCAGTGGGGCCGGGGACGGATATGGCTACACCTTC
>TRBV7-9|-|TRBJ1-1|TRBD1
CASSLIPGTDTEAFF
TGTGCCAGCAGCTTAATCCCCGGGACAGACACTGAAGCTTTCTTT
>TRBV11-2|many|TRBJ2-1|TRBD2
CASSLGLAHYNEQFF
TGTGCCAGCAGCTTAGGACTAGCGCATTACAATGAGCAGTTCTTC
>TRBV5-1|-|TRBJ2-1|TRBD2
CASSQRAGSYNEQFF
TGCGCCAGCAGCCAGAGAGCGGGATCCTACAATGAGCAGTTCTTC
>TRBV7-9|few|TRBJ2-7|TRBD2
CASSLIASGGYEQYF
TGTGCCAGCAGCTTAATCGCTAGCGGGGGCTACGAGCAGTACTTC
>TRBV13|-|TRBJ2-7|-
CASSFSDKREQYF
TGTGCCAGCAGCTTTTCGGACAAACGCGAGCAGTACTTC
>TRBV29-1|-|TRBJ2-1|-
CSVGAFLAGSYNEQFF
TGCAGCGTTGGGGCCTTCTTGGCTGGCTCCTACAATGAGCAGTTCTTC
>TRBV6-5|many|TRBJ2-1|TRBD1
CASSFTGTGSTDEQFF
TGTGCCAGCAGTTTCACCGGGACAGGATCCACGGATGAGCAGTTCTTC
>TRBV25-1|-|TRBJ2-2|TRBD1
CASSNPGTGNTGELFF
TGTGCCAGCAGTAACCCCGGGACAGGGAACACCGGGGAGCTGTTTTTT
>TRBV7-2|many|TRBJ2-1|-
CASSFGGAREQFF
TGTGCCAGCAGCTTTGGGGGGGCACGTGAGCAGTTCTTC
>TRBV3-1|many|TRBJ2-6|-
CASSQGPGRRMGGANVLTF
TGTGCCAGCAGCCAAGGCCCAGGAAGGAGGATGGGCGGGGCCAACGTCCTGACTTTC
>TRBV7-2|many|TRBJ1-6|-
CASSLVRVTNLNSPLHF
TGTGCCAGCAGCTTAGTTAGGGTCACCAACCTTAATTCACCCCTCCACTTT
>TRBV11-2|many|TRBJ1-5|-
CASSLDSSGGAQPQHF
TGTGCCAGCAGCTTAGACTCGAGCGGGGGGGCTCAGCCCCAGCATTTT
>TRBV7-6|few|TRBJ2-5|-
CASSLVARSQETQYF
TGTGCCAGCAGCTTAGTCGCTAGATCGCAAGAGACCCAGTACTTC
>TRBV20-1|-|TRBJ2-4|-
CSASLVIAKNIQYF
TGCAGTGCTAGTCTAGTGATAGCCAAAAACATTCAGTACTTC
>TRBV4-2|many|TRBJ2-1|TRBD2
CASSPTSGGAWEQFF
TGTGCCAGCAGCCCGACTAGCGGGGGGGCATGGGAGCAGTTCTTC
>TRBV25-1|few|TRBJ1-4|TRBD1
CASRDRGREKLFF
TGTGCCAGCAGGGACAGGGGGCGGGAAAAACTGTTTTTT
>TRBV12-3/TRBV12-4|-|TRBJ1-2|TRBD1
CASSPDRVGGYTF
TGTGCCAGCAGTCCGGACAGGGTTGGCGGCTACACCTTC
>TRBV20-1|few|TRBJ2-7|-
CSASQQTTEQYF
TGCAGTGCTAGTCAACAGACTACAGAGCAGTACTTC
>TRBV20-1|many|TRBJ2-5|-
CSARDWRGLQETQYF
TGCAGTGCTAGAGATTGGCGGGGGCTACAAGAGACCCAGTACTTC